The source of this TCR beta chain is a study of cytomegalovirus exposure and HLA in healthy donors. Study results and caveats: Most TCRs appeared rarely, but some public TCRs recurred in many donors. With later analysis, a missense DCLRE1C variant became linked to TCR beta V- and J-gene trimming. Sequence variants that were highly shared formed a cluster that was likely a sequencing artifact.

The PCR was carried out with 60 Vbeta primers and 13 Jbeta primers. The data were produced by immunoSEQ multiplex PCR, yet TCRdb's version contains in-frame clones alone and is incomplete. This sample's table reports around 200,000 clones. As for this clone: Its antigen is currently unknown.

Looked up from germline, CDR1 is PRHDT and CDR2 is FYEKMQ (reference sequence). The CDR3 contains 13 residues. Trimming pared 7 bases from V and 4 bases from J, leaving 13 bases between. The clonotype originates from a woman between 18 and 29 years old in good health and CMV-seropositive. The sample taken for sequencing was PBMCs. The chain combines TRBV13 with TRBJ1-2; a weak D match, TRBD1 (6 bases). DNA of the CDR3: TGTGCCAGCACCGGCAGGGGTCCCTATGGCTACACCTTC. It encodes CASTGRGPYGYTF.